These 29 T cell receptor beta chains were all obtained from the same sample, sequenced in a study of blood T cell repertoires in COVID-19 (dated by TCRdb to 2020 to 2021). The library was generated by the immunoSEQ multiplex PCR assay. As stored in TCRdb, this immuneACCESS dataset retains in-frame rearrangements with V and J assigned. A fraction of the clones does not appear; measured against another copy, unresolved V genes explain less than half of the discrepancy, and the remainder lacks a known reason. This sample has about 190,000 clones in its table, and 80% of those were observed once. In total, the top ten clones hold about 6.3% of the sample. The sequenced sample consisted of peripheral blood. Receptors were obtained from a man between 60 and 70 years old with acute or convalescent COVID-19.

This chain uses TRBV29-1 with TRBJ1-2, with a weak D call TRBD1 (5 bases). The CDR3 is made up of 13 amino acids. V lost 4 bases, J lost 2 bases, and 11 bases lay in between. Germline values: CDR1 SQVTM, CDR2 ANQGSEA. The CDR3 nucleotides read TGCAGCGTTGCCCCGGGGGTGAACTATGGCTACACCTTC. This sequence encodes CSVAPGVNYGYTF. Variable domain in full (rest from reference TRBV29-1 and TRBJ1-2): SAVISQKPSRDICQRGTSLTIQCQVDSQVTMMFWYRQQPGQSLTLIATANQGSEATYESGFVIDKFPISRPNLTFSTLTVSNMSPEDSSIYLCSVAPGVNYGYTFGSGTRLTVV.

This clone has just a few counts. The gene calls are TRBV24-1 and TRBJ2-5; a weak D match, TRBD1 (5 bases). This CDR3 contains 15 residues. V shed 3 bases and J shed 2 bases, with 12 bases lying between them. The germline V gene encodes CDR1 KGHDR and CDR2 SFDVKD. In DNA, the CDR3 is TGTGCCACCAGTGATCCTGGACACCAACAAGAGACCCAGTACTTC. Its translation is CATSDPGHQQETQYF.

This sequence joins TRBV7-8 and TRBJ1-6, with TRBD1 matching over 8 bases. The CDR3 runs 17 residues. The V gene's germline CDR1 is SGHVS and CDR2 FQNEAQ. With 4 bases clipped from V and 5 bases from J, the junction kept 10 bases outside the gene matches. The DNA of the CDR3 is TGTGCCAGCAGCTGGAGGACAGGGCCGTTTAATAATTCACCCCTCCACTTT. It yields the protein CASSWRTGPFNNSPLHF.

The chain links TRBV5-1 to TRBJ2-1, with TRBD2 matching 7 bases. CDR3 length: 15 residues. Germline loops: CDR1 SGHRS, CDR2 YFSETQ. The J segment lost 3 bases and the V segment lost 0 bases, leaving 3 bases of the junction unmatched. The CDR3 here is CASSLGLAVYNEQFF. CDR3 DNA: TGCGCCAGCAGCTTGGGACTAGCAGTCTACAATGAGCAGTTCTTC.

The chain joins TRBV6-2 or TRBV6-3 to TRBJ1-2, with D perhaps TRBD1 (6 bases). The CDR3 length is 16 residues. The V end lost 3 bases, the J end lost 4 bases, and 18 bases lay between the germline ends. Germline V gives CDR1 MNHEY, CDR2 SVGEGT. The CDR3 DNA sequence: TGTGCCAGCAGTTATTTTGGGACACAGATCTTCTATGGCTACACCTTC. It specifies CASSYFGTQIFYGYTF.

The genes are TRBV19 and TRBJ2-6; TRBD2 aligns across 9 bases. The germline CDR1 and CDR2 sequences are LNHDA and SQIVND (reference sequence). The CDR3 has 15 residues. V trimming: 5 bases; J trimming: 2 bases; junction bases outside the gene matches: 1. DNA of the CDR3: TGTGCCAGTAGTGTAGCGGGAGCTGGGGCCAACGTCCTGACTTTC. Encoded protein: CASSVAGAGANVLTF.

This chain links TRBV7-2 with TRBJ2-1; TRBD2 agrees at 8 bases. The CDR3 extends over 14 amino acids. The V segment lost 5 bases and the J segment 6 bases; nucleotides outside the gene matches: 6. Germline CDR1 reads SGHTA; CDR2 reads FQGNSA. The CDR3 nucleotides read TGTGCCAGCAGCCCCGGGGGGGCCGTCAATGAGCAGTTCTTC. Encoded protein: CASSPGGAVNEQFF.

The chain couples TRBV24-1 to TRBJ1-2; possibly TRBD1 for D (6 bases). Germline V gene sequence: CDR1 KGHDR, CDR2 SFDVKD. V was cut by 3 bases and J by 5 bases, with 18 bases left in between. The CDR3 is 16 residues long. The CDR3 sequence: CATSDGTRGPLYGYTF. The DNA for the CDR3 is TGTGCCACCAGTGATGGAACCAGGGGACCTTTATATGGCTACACCTTC.

The rearrangement links TRBV5-6 to TRBJ2-3, with 7 bases that match TRBD1. The CDR3 is made up of 16 amino acids. The V and J ends lost 1 base and 0 bases, in that order; junction bases with no gene match: 5. CDR1 and CDR2 from the germline V gene are SGHDT and YYEEEE. This CDR3 is CASSLIGTESTDTQYF. The CDR3 DNA reads TGTGCCAGCAGCTTGATAGGGACAGAGAGCACAGATACGCAGTATTTT. The full variable domain, its missing parts supplied by reference TRBV5-6 and TRBJ2-3, is DAGVTQSPTHLIKTRGQQVTLRCSPKSGHDTVSWYQQALGQGPQFIFQYYEEEERQRGNFPDRFSGHQFPNYSSELNVNALLLGDSALYLCASSLIGTESTDTQYFGPGTRLTVL.

The V and J genes are TRBV30 and TRBJ1-3; D remains ambiguous. The V gene lost 7 bases and the J gene lost 0 bases, with 13 bases spanning the gap. There are 14 residues in the CDR3. Germline CDR1 reads GTSNPN; CDR2 reads SVGIG (reference sequence). The CDR3 bases are TGTGCCTTTAGCGCCGGGAGCTCTGGAAACACCATATATTTT. Translated, it gives CAFSAGSSGNTIYF.

The J gene is TRBJ1-2, the V gene TRBV10-2; D remains ambiguous. The germline CDR1 and CDR2 sequences are WSHSY and SAAADI. The CDR3 extends over 16 amino acids. Trimming pared 3 bases from V and 6 bases from J, leaving 20 bases between. CDR3 sequence (DNA): TGCGCCAGCAGTGATGGACGGGGTAGCTTCGCGGATGGCTACACCTTC. Amino acids: CASSDGRGSFADGYTF.

The chain is built from TRBV28 and TRBJ2-3, with D unclear. V was pared by 5 bases and J by 0 bases, with 6 bases between. This CDR3 contains 13 residues. Germline V gene sequence: CDR1 MDHEN, CDR2 SYDVKM. The CDR3 DNA is TGTGCCAGCAGTGGCCTTAGCACAGATACGCAGTATTTT. Protein product: CASSGLSTDTQYF.

DNA of the CDR3: TGCAGCGTTGTTTCGGGGACAGGGGCTGGAAACACCATATATTTT. This codes for CSVVSGTGAGNTIYF. The chain carries TRBV29-1 and TRBJ1-3; 10 bases are shared with TRBD1. Germline CDR1 SQVTM, CDR2 ANQGSEA. With 4 bases clipped from V and 2 bases from J, the junction kept 5 bases outside the gene matches. CDR3 size: 15 residues.

This clone was detected only once. The chain employs TRBV7-9 and TRBJ1-1; weak D call: TRBD1 (5 bases). The V gene lost 1 base and the J gene lost 1 base, with 10 bases spanning the gap. The CDR3 length is 15 residues. Germline CDR1 and CDR2: SEHNR and FQNEAQ (reference sequence). CDR3 DNA: TGTGCCAGCAGCTTAGAAGGGGTTGGGAACACTGAAGCTTTCTTT. This gives the protein CASSLEGVGNTEAFF.

The chain combines TRBV3-1 (or the pseudogene TRBV3-2) with TRBJ2-1; 8 bases map to TRBD2. The CDR3 covers 16 residues. From germline, CDR1 is LGHDT and CDR2 YNNKEL (reference sequence). Trimming at V came to 0 bases and at J to 7 bases, leaving 8 bases not matched to a gene. The CDR3, as DNA: TGTGCCAGCAGCCAAGACGCTCTAGCGGGTTCTAATGAGCAGTTCTTC. This encodes CASSQDALAGSNEQFF.

The rearrangement links TRBV7-9 to TRBJ1-5, with TRBD1 as a possible D gene (6 bases). Trimming cost V 1 base and J 7 bases, with 11 bases left between them. The CDR3 spans 14 residues. CDR1 is SEHNR and CDR2 is FQNEAQ in the germline V gene (reference sequence). The CDR3: CASSLEGVGQPQHF. CDR3 bases: TGTGCCAGCAGCTTAGAGGGGGTCGGGCAGCCCCAGCATTTT.

The chain combines TRBV5-1 with TRBJ1-2, with TRBD1 matching over 10 bases. The J segment lost 2 bases and the V segment lost 3 bases, leaving 7 bases of the junction unmatched. This CDR3 contains 16 residues. Germline V gene lookup returns CDR1 SGHRS and CDR2 YFSETQ. The CDR3 is CASSSEQTGGNYGYTF. The DNA of the CDR3 is TGCGCCAGCAGCTCGGAACAGACAGGGGGCAACTATGGCTACACCTTC.

The chain recombines TRBV7-9 with TRBJ2-2; 9 nucleotides agree with TRBD1. Germline lookup yields CDR1 SEHNR and CDR2 FQNEAQ (reference sequence). The V segment lost 0 bases and the J segment 4 bases; nucleotides outside the gene matches: 3. The length of the CDR3 is 16 residues. The CDR3 loop reads CASSLAGTGTTGELFF. In nucleotides, the CDR3 is TGTGCCAGCAGCTTAGCCGGGACAGGGACCACCGGGGAGCTGTTTTTT. Complete variable domain (other parts from reference TRBV7-9 and TRBJ2-2): DTGVSQNPRHKITKRGQNVTFRCDPISEHNRLYWYRQTLGQGPEFLTYFQNEAQLEKSRLLSDRFSAERPKGSFSTLEIQRTEQGDSAMYLCASSLAGTGTTGELFFGEGSRLTVL.

The CDR3 sequence is CASSYSQGTNEKLFF. In DNA, the CDR3 is TGTGCCAGCAGTTACTCTCAGGGAACGAATGAAAAACTGTTTTTT. V and J are TRBV6-5 and TRBJ1-4; D may be TRBD1 (5 bases). There are 15 residues in the CDR3. CDR1 and CDR2 from the germline V gene are MNHEY and SVGAGI. V dropped 0 bases and J dropped 5 bases, with 10 bases sitting between them.

V gene TRBV5-6 combines with J gene TRBJ2-1; TRBD2 is a possible D gene (5 bases). The V end lost 0 bases, the J end lost 6 bases, and 7 bases lay between the germline ends. CDR1 and CDR2 from the germline V gene are SGHDT and YYEEEE. This CDR3 spans 13 amino acids. The CDR3 DNA sequence: TGTGCCAGCAGCTTGGGGGCGGGCAATGAGCAGTTCTTC. Translated, it gives CASSLGAGNEQFF.

The chain couples TRBV6-5 to TRBJ1-6; TRBD1 might be the D (5 bases). In germline, CDR1 is MNHEY, CDR2 SVGAGI. The CDR3 has 15 amino acids. Trimming took 6 bases from V and 7 from J, leaving 16 bases between them. Written as DNA, the CDR3 is TGTGCCAGCAGGGACGACAGCGCGCGAAATTCACCCCTCCACTTT. This translates into CASRDDSARNSPLHF.

The rearrangement links TRBV2 to TRBJ2-1; possibly TRBD1 for D (5 bases). The ends were cut back, 2 bases at V and 6 bases at J, with 14 bases in the middle. The CDR3 covers 15 residues. Germline CDR1 reads SNHLY; CDR2 reads FYNNEI. The CDR3 DNA is TGTGCCAGCAGTGAACAGGGTGGGGCAATCAATGAGCAGTTCTTC. This sequence encodes CASSEQGGAINEQFF.

This CDR3 is CASSQEGHVNQPQHF. CDR3 nucleotides: TGTGCCAGCAGCCAAGAGGGACACGTCAATCAGCCCCAGCATTTT. The rearrangement links TRBV4-2 to TRBJ1-5, with a tentative D call TRBD1 (6 bases). Trimming took off 0 bases at V and 3 bases at J, with 9 bases between the two ends. This CDR3 comprises 15 residues. Germline-derived CDR1 and CDR2 are LGHNA and YNFKEQ.

The table lists this clone with a few counts. V is TRBV24-1 and J is TRBJ2-7; TRBD1 is a possible D gene (6 bases). V lost 3 bases and J 3 bases, leaving 14 bases between the germline ends. Germline V gene data show CDR1 as KGHDR and CDR2 as SFDVKD. The CDR3 sequence is 15 residues long. The CDR3 DNA reads TGTGCCACCAGTGATGCACAGGGCACGGGCTACGAGCAGTACTTC. Encoded protein: CATSDAQGTGYEQYF.

For the CDR3, the DNA is TGCGCCAGCAGCCTAACGACAGGGGTAGGGAATGAGCAGTTCTTC. Its translation is CASSLTTGVGNEQFF. The V and J genes are TRBV4-3 and TRBJ2-1, with 8 bases lining up with TRBD1. Germline V gene data show CDR1 as LGHNA and CDR2 as YSLEER. V gave up 4 bases and J gave up 7 bases; unmatched junction bases: 9. This CDR3 spans 15 amino acids.

The sample holds one count of this clone. The chain is built from TRBV5-8 and TRBJ2-7; D is uncertain. The CDR3 totals 15 residues. With 1 base removed from V and 4 bases from J, the gap between germline ends came to 15 bases. Germline CDR1 SGHTS, CDR2 YDEGEE. Written as DNA, the CDR3 is TGTGCCAGCAGCTTGCCTGGAACCGGCAGGTACGAGCAGTACTTC. Protein product: CASSLPGTGRYEQYF.

CDR3 amino acids: CASRPGLGINEQFF. The CDR3 bases are TGTGCCAGCAGGCCCGGACTCGGGATCAATGAGCAGTTCTTC. The chain employs TRBV4-2 and TRBJ2-1; D possibly corresponds to TRBD2 (5 bases). V was pared by 6 bases and J by 6 bases, with 15 bases between. The CDR3 length is 14 residues. CDR1 LGHNA and CDR2 YNFKEQ come from the germline V gene.

This rearrangement joins TRBV6-1 to TRBJ1-6, with TRBD1 identical over 12 bases. V trimming: 2 bases; J trimming: 9 bases; junction bases outside the gene matches: 8. The CDR3 runs 17 residues. Germline loops: CDR1 MNHNS, CDR2 SASEGT. CDR3 nucleotide sequence: TGTGCCAGCAGTGAATGGGGGCCGGGACAGGGGGCTTCACCCCTCCACTTT. It translates to CASSEWGPGQGASPLHF.

The rearrangement joins TRBV7-3 to TRBJ2-1; 7 bases fit TRBD2. CDR3 size: 13 residues. Germline lookup yields CDR1 SGHTA and CDR2 FQGTGA. J lost 4 bases, V lost 3 bases, and 0 bases had no gene match. The CDR3 here is CASSFGGYNEQFF. CDR3 coding DNA: TGTGCCAGCAGCTTCGGGGGGTACAATGAGCAGTTCTTC.